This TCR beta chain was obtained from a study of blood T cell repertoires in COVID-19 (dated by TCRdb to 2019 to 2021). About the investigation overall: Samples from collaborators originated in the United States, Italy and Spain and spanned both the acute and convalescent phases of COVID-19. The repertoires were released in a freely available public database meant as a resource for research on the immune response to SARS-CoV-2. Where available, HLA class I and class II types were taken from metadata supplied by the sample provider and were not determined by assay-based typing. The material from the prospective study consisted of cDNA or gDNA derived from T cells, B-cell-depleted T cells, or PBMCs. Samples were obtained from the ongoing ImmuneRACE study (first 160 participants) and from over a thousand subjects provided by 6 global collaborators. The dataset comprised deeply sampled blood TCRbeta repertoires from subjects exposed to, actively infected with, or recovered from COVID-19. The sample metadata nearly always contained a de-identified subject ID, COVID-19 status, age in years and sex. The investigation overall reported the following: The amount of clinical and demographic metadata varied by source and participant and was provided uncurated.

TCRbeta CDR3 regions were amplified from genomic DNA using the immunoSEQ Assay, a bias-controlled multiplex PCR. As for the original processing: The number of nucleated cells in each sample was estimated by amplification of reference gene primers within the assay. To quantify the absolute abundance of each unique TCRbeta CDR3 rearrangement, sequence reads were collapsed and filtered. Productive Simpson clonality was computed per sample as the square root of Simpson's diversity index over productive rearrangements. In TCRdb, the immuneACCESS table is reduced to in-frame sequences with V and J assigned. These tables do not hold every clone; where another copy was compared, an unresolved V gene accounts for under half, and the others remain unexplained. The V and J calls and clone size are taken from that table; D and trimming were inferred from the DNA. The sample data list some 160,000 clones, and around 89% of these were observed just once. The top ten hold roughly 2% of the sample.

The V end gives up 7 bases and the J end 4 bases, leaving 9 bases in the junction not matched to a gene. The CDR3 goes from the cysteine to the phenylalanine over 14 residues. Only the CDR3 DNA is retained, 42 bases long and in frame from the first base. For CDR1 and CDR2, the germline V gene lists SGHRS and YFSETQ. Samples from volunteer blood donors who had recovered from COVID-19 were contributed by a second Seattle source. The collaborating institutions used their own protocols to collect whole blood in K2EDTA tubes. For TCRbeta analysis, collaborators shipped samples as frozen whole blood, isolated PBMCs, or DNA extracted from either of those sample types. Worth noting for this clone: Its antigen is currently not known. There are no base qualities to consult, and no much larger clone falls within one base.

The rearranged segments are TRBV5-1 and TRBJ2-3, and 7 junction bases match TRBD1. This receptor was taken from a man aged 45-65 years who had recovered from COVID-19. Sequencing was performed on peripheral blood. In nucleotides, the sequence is TGCGCCAGCGCTTCTCTTCAGGGGGCAGATACGCAGTATTTT. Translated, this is CASASLQGADTQYF.